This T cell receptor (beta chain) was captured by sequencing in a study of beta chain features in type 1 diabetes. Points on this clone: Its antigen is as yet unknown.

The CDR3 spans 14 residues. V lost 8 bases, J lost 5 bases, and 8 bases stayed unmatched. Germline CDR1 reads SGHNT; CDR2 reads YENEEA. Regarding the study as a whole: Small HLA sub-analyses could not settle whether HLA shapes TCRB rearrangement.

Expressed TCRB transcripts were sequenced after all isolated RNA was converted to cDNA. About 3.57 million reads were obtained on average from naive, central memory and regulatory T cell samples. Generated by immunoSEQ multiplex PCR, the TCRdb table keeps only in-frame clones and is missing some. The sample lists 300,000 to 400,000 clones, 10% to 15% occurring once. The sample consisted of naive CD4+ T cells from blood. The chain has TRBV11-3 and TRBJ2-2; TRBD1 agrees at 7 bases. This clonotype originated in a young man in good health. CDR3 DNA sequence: TGTGCCAGCTCGAGGGGGCGGAGGACCGGGGAGCTGTTTTTT. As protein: CASSRGRRTGELFF.